The TCR beta chain described here comes from a study of T cell responses to AZD1222 COVID-19 vaccine. Study context: Pooled samples include second doses given at about 4 or 12 weeks.

Notes on this clone: Its target is unknown.

CDR1 and CDR2 (germline): DFQATT, SNEGSKA (reference sequence). CDR3 size: 11 residues. Trimming removed 6 bases at V and 8 bases at J, with 13 bases between. The method was immunoSEQ multiplex PCR; TCRdb's version includes in-frame clones alone and lacks a portion of them. The data hold approximately 120,000 clones, with about 89% observed a single time. Broader study findings: The sample set comprised mostly white British donors with more females, and clonal diversity was possibly underestimated. Repertoire sampling happened only post peak T cell response. Spike-specific TCR breadth and depth both grew after two AZD1222 doses.

V gene TRBV20-1 combines with J gene TRBJ1-1; a weak D match, TRBD1 (5 bases). This TCR derives from an adult in good health. The material sequenced was peripheral blood, taken on day 0 of AZD1222 vaccination. The CDR3 loop reads CSAPLRGEAFF. CDR3 in DNA: TGCAGTGCCCCACTCCGGGGCGAAGCTTTCTTT.